This T cell receptor (beta chain) was sequenced in a study of vaccination and CD4 T cells after COVID-19 (dated by TCRdb to between 2021 and 2023). Concerning the study at large: Every convalescent patient had a positive nasal swab PCR test for SARS-CoV-2, with mild disease in 8 to 10 patients and severe disease in one. Control cultures used a CEFX viral epitope pool as positive control, an HIV-1 Nef peptide pool as negative control, or no peptide. Each participant got two doses of either the Pfizer-BioNTech BNT162b2 vaccine (n=8) or the Moderna mRNA-1273 vaccine (n=2). The spike-specific CD4+ TCR repertoire was compared before and after mRNA vaccination in ten to eleven COVID-19 convalescent patients and a few infection-naive healthy vaccine recipients. The cultures were stimulated with overlapping spike peptide pools from SARS-CoV-2 and from the common cold coronaviruses HCoV-NL63, HCoV-OC43 and HCoV-229E. The convalescent cohort comprised six males and four females, including two Hispanic individuals, seven Caucasians, two Asians and one multiracial person. Post-COVID blood samples from convalescent patients were collected a median of approximately 93 days after diagnosis, with a range of roughly 30 to 161 days. Post-vaccine blood samples were obtained a median of approximately 74 days after the second vaccine dose, with a range of about 14 to 241 days. Points the paper makes about the study in general: Only a relatively small number of convalescent patients were included in the study, and early timepoints following natural infection were not analyzed. An increase in the median number of SARS-CoV-2-reactive clonotypes from some 20 after infection to approximately 41 after vaccination was observed, but the change was not found to be significant. Of the vaccine-specific clones in convalescent patients, 304 of 307, or nearly all, reacted only to SARS-CoV-2 spike and did not cross-react with common cold coronaviruses. In convalescent patients, a median 86.3% of post-vaccine SARS-CoV-2-reactive clones were detected only after vaccination, and vaccine-specific priming was suggested by this finding.

CDR3 length: 14 amino acids, cysteine to phenylalanine. The entry retains the CDR3 DNA only, 42 bases that are in frame from base 1. V drops 5 bases and J drops 15 bases, leaving 20 bases in between. CDR1 MNHNS and CDR2 SASEGT were looked up in the germline V gene. Library generation was performed with PCR. DNA from cultured CD4+ T cells was subjected to TCR sequencing with the Oncomine TCR Beta short-read assay at the Johns Hopkins FTIC core. Genomic DNA was extracted from the cultured CD4+ T cells with the QIAamp micro DNA kit. The Oncomine TCR Beta libraries from cultured CD4+ T cells were pooled using unique dual indexes and then sequenced on an Illumina iSeq 100. As for the original processing: Non-productive sequences were removed, and CDR3s that did not start with C, did not end with F or W, or were shorter than 7 amino acids were discarded. The MANAFEST web application was used to identify antigen-specific clonotypes by comparing peptide-stimulated wells against reference wells and other culture wells. To be called positive, a clone needed an FDR below 0.05, an odds ratio above 5, and a productive frequency above 0.1% in at least two of three replicate wells. Cross-reactive clonotypes were defined as significantly expanded in both SARS-CoV-2 spike wells and at least one common cold coronavirus spike condition. Levenshtein distances (stringdist) and unrooted phylogenetic trees (ape) in R version 3.6.1 were used to assess CDR3 homology. TCRdb's own reprocessing of the public reads used fastp at Q25 and MiXCR and kept productive beta chains. Every distinct CDR3 protein forms one entry, paired with its most common genes and DNA. What appears here as the V and J calls and clone size reflects TCRdb's work, not the paper's. This sample gives roughly 9,800 distinct CDR3 sequences in total; roughly 64% of them show up just once. The biggest ten clones account for about a sixth of the sample.

This clonotype was counted between two and nine times. Its specific antigen is unknown. No much larger clone is present one base from it, and per-base qualities are unavailable. This specimen's treatment or condition label, per the study, means: approximately 10-day PBMC culture with coronavirus spike peptide pools or control peptides (ViraFEST assay). The ViraFEST assay was used in the study, in which antigen-specific T cells were expanded with peptide pools and expanded clonotypes were subsequently identified by TCR sequencing. The positive SARS-CoV-2 PCR tests of the convalescent patients were dated from March to December 2020, before the Alpha, Beta and Delta variants emerged in the United States. Each well held 2 million to 2.5 million PBMCs cultured with roughly 10 ug/ml peptide pools in IMDM containing around 5% human AB serum and around 9 IU/ml IL-2. On days 3 and 7, half of the culture medium was replaced with fresh IL-2-containing medium. After less than twelve days of culture, CD4+ T cells were isolated by negative selection with the EasySep CD4+ T cell isolation kit. Ficoll-Paque Plus gradient centrifugation was used to isolate PBMCs from whole blood, and the isolated PBMCs were then either used fresh or cryopreserved at -140C. Each culture condition was generally run in triplicate wells.

What was sequenced was CD4+ T cells from blood, cultured in vitro. The sequence was obtained from a human donor who had recovered from COVID-19. This receptor chain uses TRBV6-1 and TRBJ1-6, with a tentative D gene TRBD1 over 5 matching bases. At the DNA level, the sequence is TGTGCCAGCAGTCGCGGGACGCGGGTTCGACACCTCCACTTT. Translated, this is CASSRGTRVRHLHF.